Sequencing of this T cell receptor beta chain was carried out in a study of blood T cell repertoires in COVID-19 (dated by TCRdb to about 2020). At the level of the whole study: Samples covering the acute and convalescent phases of COVID-19 were provided by collaborators in the United States, Italy and Spain. HLA class I and class II types, where available, came from metadata supplied by the sample provider rather than from assay-based typing. Samples were obtained from the ongoing ImmuneRACE study (first 160 participants) and from about 1,300 subjects provided by 6 global collaborators. The repertoires were made available in a free public database intended to serve as a resource for research on the immune response to SARS-CoV-2. The prospective study material was composed of cDNA or gDNA derived from T cells, B-cell-depleted T cells, or PBMCs. The dataset comprised deeply sampled blood TCRbeta repertoires from subjects exposed to, actively infected with, or recovered from COVID-19. Sample metadata almost always included a de-identified subject ID, COVID-19 status, age in years and sex. General conclusions and limits of the study: How much clinical and demographic metadata was included differed by source and by participant, and the metadata was provided uncurated.

TCRbeta CDR3 regions were amplified from genomic DNA by means of the immunoSEQ Assay, a bias-controlled multiplex PCR. The published analysis was carried out like this. The number of nucleated cells in each sample was estimated from the amplification of reference gene primers within the assay. To quantify the absolute abundance of each unique TCRbeta CDR3 rearrangement, sequence reads were collapsed and filtered. Productive Simpson clonality was computed per sample as the square root of Simpson's diversity index over productive rearrangements. In TCRdb, the immuneACCESS table is reduced to in-frame sequences with V and J assigned. These tables do not hold every clone; where another copy was compared, an unresolved V gene accounts for under half, and the others remain unexplained. V and J calls and clone size come straight from that table; D and trimming were deduced from the DNA. This sample holds some 170,000 clones; roughly 82% were observed only once. The ten largest clones take up about 8% of the sample.

As concerns this clone: It has no known antigen specificity. No base qualities exist here, and no much larger clone lies one base off it.

Whole blood was collected in K2EDTA tubes by collaborating institutions according to the institutions' own protocols. Collaborator samples were shipped for TCRbeta analysis as frozen whole blood, isolated PBMCs, or DNA extracted from either sample type. Including cysteine and phenylalanine, the CDR3 has 14 amino acids. The DNA shown is the 42-base CDR3, in frame from base 1. V loses 6 bases at its end and J loses 3 bases; junction bases beyond the gene matches: 8. CDR1 ENHRY and CDR2 SYGVKD were looked up in the germline V gene. Recombination linked TRBV10-3 to TRBJ2-7, with 7 central nucleotides matching TRBD1. The sequence came from a woman in her seventies with acute or convalescent COVID-19. The specimen was peripheral blood. Here is the DNA: TGTGCCATCAGAAATACAGGGGCTATCTACGAGCAGTACTTC. Its protein is CAIRNTGAIYEQYF.